This passage covers 25 T cell receptor beta chains from one sample sequenced in a study of Graves' ophthalmopathy and Graves' hyperthyroidism. Beta-chain TCR CDR3 regions were amplified from RNA transcripts. Second-round multiplex PCR came after a first-round RT-PCR that employed HTBI primers. TCRdb fed the multiplex PCR reads into MiXCR, producing one record per CDR3 protein. Of 560,000 or so distinct CDR3 sequences in the sample, 39% were seen once. What was sequenced was peripheral blood or thyroid tissue (not recorded which). The receptors were sampled from an adult man with Graves' hyperthyroidism.

The sample holds many counts of this clonotype. V and J are TRBV24-1 and TRBJ2-2, with D possibly TRBD2 on 6 matching bases. In germline, CDR1 is KGHDR, CDR2 SFDVKD. The V gene lost 5 bases and the J gene lost 0 bases, with 12 bases spanning the gap. The CDR3 loop spans 16 amino acids. The DNA of the CDR3 is TGTGCCACCAGTGTCGGAGGGGAGACGAACACCGGGGAGCTGTTTTTT. This codes for CATSVGGETNTGELFF.

This clonotype has a handful of counts. This chain joins TRBV24-1 and TRBJ2-7; 7 nucleotides align to TRBD1. Per germline, CDR1 KGHDR and CDR2 SFDVKD. J lost 6 bases, V lost 3 bases, and 4 bases had no gene match. This CDR3 has 13 residues. CDR3 in amino acids: CATSDPTGFEQYF. The CDR3 DNA sequence: TGTGCCACCAGTGATCCGACAGGGTTCGAGCAGTACTTC.

At least ten counts were recorded for this clonotype. The chain has TRBV19 and TRBJ1-2; 9 bases align to TRBD1. The CDR3 runs 13 residues. Losses at the gene ends were 8 bases for V and 8 bases for J; bases not matched to a gene: 9. Looked up from germline, CDR1 is LNHDA and CDR2 is SQIVND (reference sequence). For the CDR3, the DNA is TGTGCCAGTCATCCGGGACAGGGAGGAGGCTACACCTTC. Its translation is CASHPGQGGGYTF.

Comment on this clonotype: This may be a read error, as it is one base from a much larger clone. This is likely a read error, given that the CDR3 carries no conserved phenylalanine or tryptophan at its end. The gene calls are TRBV12-3 or TRBV12-4 and TRBJ2-5; 7 nucleotides align to TRBD1. V shed 5 bases and J 3 bases; nucleotides not matched to a gene: 6. The CDR3 loop spans 14 amino acids. CDR3 sequence (DNA): TGTGCCAGCAGTCCGACAGGGTTTGAAGAGACCCAGTACCTC. It encodes CASSPTGFEETQYL.

This clonotype was found a few times. The chain links TRBV4-1 to TRBJ1-4, with 9 positions matching TRBD1. The CDR3 length is 14 residues. The germline V gene encodes CDR1 MGHRA and CDR2 YSYEKL. After removal of 5 bases from V and 10 bases from J, the junction contained 8 bases not matched to a gene. Here the CDR3 reads CASSNYRGLGKLFF. DNA of the CDR3: TGCGCCAGCAGCAACTACAGGGGGCTCGGAAAACTGTTTTTT.

This clonotype was seen many times. The chain links TRBV19 to TRBJ1-5; D is perhaps TRBD1 (5 bases). The germline CDR1 and CDR2 sequences are LNHDA and SQIVND (reference sequence). CDR3 size: 17 residues. With 7 bases removed from V and 3 bases from J, the gap between germline ends came to 22 bases. CDR3: CASTGEPGRGHNQPQHF. As DNA, the CDR3 is TGTGCCAGTACGGGGGAACCGGGAAGAGGTCACAATCAGCCCCAGCATTTT.

In this sample, this clonotype turned up a few times. This chain links TRBV7-2 with TRBJ2-1; possible D gene TRBD1, 6 bases. The CDR3 contains 15 residues. The germline CDR1 and CDR2 sequences are SGHTA and FQGNSA. With 5 bases removed from V and 5 bases from J, the gap between germline ends came to 16 bases. CDR3 loop: CASSKGRGRHNEQFF. The CDR3 coding sequence is TGTGCCAGCAGCAAGGGCAGGGGACGCCACAATGAGCAGTTCTTC. Supplemented by reference TRBV7-2 and TRBJ2-1, the full variable domain reads GAGVSQSPSNKVTEKGKDVELRCDPISGHTALYWYRQSLGQGLEFLIYFQGNSAPDKSGLPSDRFSAERTGGSVSTLTIQRTQQEDSAVYLCASSKGRGRHNEQFFGPGTRLTVL.

This clonotype was observed many times. This chain joins TRBV7-2 and TRBJ1-4; D gene ambiguous. Trimming left V 5 bases short and J 8 bases short, with 12 bases between. There are 13 residues in the CDR3. The germline gives CDR1 SGHTA, CDR2 FQGNSA. CDR3 amino acids: CASSGGLGEKLFF. CDR3 nucleotide sequence: TGTGCCAGCAGCGGAGGGTTGGGGGAAAAACTGTTTTTT.

Comments on this clonotype: A read error may explain this, as a much larger clone is one base away. Without the conserved terminal phenylalanine or tryptophan, this CDR3 likely stems from a read error. This chain links TRBV5-1 with TRBJ1-1; 10 bases fit TRBD1. CDR1 is SGHRS, CDR2 YFSETQ, per germline. The CDR3 is 12 amino acids. Losses at the gene ends were 4 bases for V and 8 bases for J; bases not matched to a gene: 2. For the CDR3, the DNA is TGCGCCAGCAGCAGGACAGGGGGAGAAGCTTTCCTT. It yields the protein CASSRTGGEAFL.

This chain uses TRBV29-1 with TRBJ1-2, with 9 bases matching TRBD1. The CDR3 length is 13 residues. The germline V gene has CDR1 SQVTM and CDR2 ANQGSEA. Germline trimming cut 3 bases from V and 7 bases from J; bases unmatched to any gene: 6. CDR3 DNA: TGCAGCGTTGATGAGACAGGGGGGGGTGGCTACACCTTC. Protein product: CSVDETGGGGYTF.

This clonotype showed up just once. The V and J genes are TRBV7-8 and TRBJ2-5; tentatively, D is TRBD1 (6 bases). V was pared by 5 bases and J by 5 bases, with 12 bases between. The CDR3 is made up of 13 amino acids. Looked up from germline, CDR1 is SGHVS and CDR2 is FQNEAQ. This CDR3 reads CASSTFQGETQYF. For the CDR3, the DNA is TGTGCCAGCAGCACCTTTCAGGGGGAGACCCAGTACTTC.

This clonotype appeared many times. V usage is TRBV3-1 and J usage is TRBJ1-2; a weak D match, TRBD1 (5 bases). The CDR3 extends over 12 amino acids. V shed 4 bases and J shed 8 bases, with 11 bases lying between them. CDR1 and CDR2 (germline): LGHDT, YNNKEL (reference sequence). The CDR3 protein is CASSRGAGGYTF. The CDR3 coding sequence is TGTGCCAGCAGCCGAGGGGCGGGAGGCTACACCTTC.

Ten or more counts support this clonotype. This chain links TRBV12-3 or TRBV12-4 with TRBJ1-1; D is uncertain. With 6 bases removed from V and 6 bases from J, the gap between germline ends came to 14 bases. The length of the CDR3 is 13 residues. CDR3 loop: CASSLGIRAEAFF. For the CDR3, the DNA is TGTGCCAGCAGCCTGGGCATTCGGGCTGAAGCTTTCTTT.

This clonotype was counted a few times. An end of the junction differs from the germline gene, which may be a read error. This sequence joins TRBV7-6 and TRBJ2-2, with D unresolved. The CDR3 has 16 residues. Per the germline V gene, CDR1 is SGHVS and CDR2 is FNYEAQ. The CDR3 DNA sequence: TGTGCCAGCAGCGGGCCCGCTGGTAGCTCCTACAATGAGCAGTTTTTT. Its protein is CASSGPAGSSYNEQFF.

The chain has TRBV24-1 and TRBJ2-1, with unresolved D. The CDR3 is 11 amino acids. Per the germline V gene, CDR1 is KGHDR and CDR2 is SFDVKD. Trimming shortened V by 4 bases and J by 6 bases, and 3 bases separated the two germline ends. Written as DNA, the CDR3 is TGTGCCACCAGTGAGGTCAATGAGCAGTTCTTC. Protein: CATSEVNEQFF.

In its sample, this clonotype was seen many times. The V call is TRBV6-5, the J call TRBJ2-7, with no clear D. Looked up from germline, CDR1 is MNHEY and CDR2 is SVGAGI. This CDR3 contains 15 residues. V lost 6 bases and J 5 bases, leaving 20 bases between the germline ends. The CDR3 loop is CASSQDPAESNEQYF. Written as DNA, the CDR3 is TGTGCCAGCAGCCAGGACCCCGCGGAATCCAACGAGCAGTACTTC.

This clonotype has ten or more counts. The chain recombines TRBV7-2 with TRBJ1-2; TRBD1 agrees at 12 bases. The junction had 3 bases not matched to a gene; V was cut back by 3 bases and J by 7 bases. The CDR3 sequence is 14 residues long. Germline V gives CDR1 SGHTA, CDR2 FQGNSA. This CDR3 is CASSLGQGATGYTF. CDR3 DNA: TGTGCCAGCAGCTTGGGACAGGGGGCGACTGGCTACACCTTC.

The CDR3 here is CASSSHPDSNQPQHF. The CDR3 coding sequence is TGTGCCAGCAGCTCGCACCCCGATAGCAATCAGCCCCAGCATTTT. The V and J genes are TRBV7-9 and TRBJ1-5; the D is unclear. The V gene's germline CDR1 is SEHNR and CDR2 FQNEAQ (reference sequence). This CDR3 comprises 15 residues. Trimming stripped 4 bases from V and 0 bases from J, with 10 bases between.

Comments on this clonotype: One base away lies a much larger clone, so this may be a sequencing read error. The chain links TRBV12-3 or TRBV12-4 to TRBJ1-1; a possible D gene is TRBD1 (5 bases). This CDR3 has 15 residues. CDR3 nucleotides: TGTGCCAGCAGCGGCCGGCAGGGATTGAACACTGAAGCTTCCTTT. This sequence encodes CASSGRQGLNTEASF.

This clonotype was counted ten times or more. The rearrangement joins TRBV5-4 to TRBJ1-4; 7 bases agree with TRBD1. Losses at the gene ends were 3 bases for V and 0 bases for J; bases not matched to a gene: 2. Germline CDR1 SGHNT, CDR2 YYREEE (reference sequence). This CDR3 contains 15 residues. In DNA form, the CDR3 reads TGTGCCAGCAGCTCAGGACAGGCAACTAATGAAAAACTGTTTTTT. It specifies CASSSGQATNEKLFF.

Many counts were recorded for this clonotype. The V call is TRBV20-1, the J call TRBJ2-5; 11 bases align to TRBD2. The CDR3 consists of 16 residues. The V gene's germline CDR1 is DFQATT and CDR2 SNEGSKA (reference sequence). The junction had 5 bases not matched to a gene; V was cut back by 1 base and J by 1 base. The CDR3 sequence: CSARGQTSGGQETQYF. CDR3 nucleotides: TGCAGTGCTAGAGGACAAACTAGCGGGGGCCAAGAGACCCAGTACTTC.

This clonotype appeared once. The rearrangement uses TRBV12-3 or TRBV12-4 and TRBJ1-2; TRBD1 matches at 11 bases. V was pared by 5 bases and J by 4 bases, with 3 bases of the junction left unmatched. This CDR3 region has 14 residues. The CDR3 DNA is TGTGCCAGCAGTGGGACAGGGGGTGGCTATGGCTACACCTTC. Encoded protein: CASSGTGGGYGYTF.

The chain carries TRBV29-1 and TRBJ1-2; TRBD1 might be the D (6 bases). CDR3 length equals 11 residues. CDR1 and CDR2 from the germline V gene are SQVTM and ANQGSEA. Trimming took 4 bases from V and 8 from J, leaving 11 bases between them. The CDR3 region is CSVGYGGGYTF. In DNA, the CDR3 is TGCAGCGTTGGATACGGGGGCGGCTACACCTTC.

This clonotype has a count of ten or more. The CDR3 is CASSSKPDRADTEAFF. CDR3 coding DNA: TGTGCCAGCAGCTCGAAACCGGACAGGGCTGACACTGAAGCTTTCTTT. The chain couples TRBV7-9 to TRBJ1-1; TRBD1 matches at 8 bases. The V segment lost 4 bases and the J segment 3 bases; nucleotides outside the gene matches: 10. CDR3 size: 16 residues. Looked up from germline, CDR1 is SEHNR and CDR2 is FQNEAQ (reference sequence).

This chain connects TRBV20-1 to TRBJ2-7, with 7 bases matching TRBD1. After removal of 3 bases from V and 3 bases from J, the junction contained 5 bases not matched to a gene. The germline V gene encodes CDR1 DFQATT and CDR2 SNEGSKA (reference sequence). This CDR3 comprises 13 residues. In DNA form, the CDR3 reads TGCAGTGCTAGCCCCACAGGGGACTACGAGCAGTACTTC. Protein product: CSASPTGDYEQYF.